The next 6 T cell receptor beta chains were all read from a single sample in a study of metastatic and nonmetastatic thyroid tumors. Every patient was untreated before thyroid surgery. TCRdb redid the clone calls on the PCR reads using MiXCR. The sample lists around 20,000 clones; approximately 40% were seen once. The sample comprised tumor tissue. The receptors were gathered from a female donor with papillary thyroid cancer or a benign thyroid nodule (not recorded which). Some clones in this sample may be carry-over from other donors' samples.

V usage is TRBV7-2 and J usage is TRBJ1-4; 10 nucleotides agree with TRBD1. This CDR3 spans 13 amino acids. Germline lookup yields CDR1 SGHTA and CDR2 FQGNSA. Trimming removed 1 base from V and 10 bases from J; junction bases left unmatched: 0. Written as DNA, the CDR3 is TGTGCCAGCAGCTTAGGGGACAGGGGAAAACTGTTTTTT. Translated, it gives CASSLGDRGKLFF.

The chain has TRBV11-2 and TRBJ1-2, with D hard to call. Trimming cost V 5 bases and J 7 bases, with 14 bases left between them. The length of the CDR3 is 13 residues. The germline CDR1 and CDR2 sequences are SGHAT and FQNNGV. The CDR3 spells CASSPNRAGGYTF. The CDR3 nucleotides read TGTGCCAGCAGCCCAAATCGGGCCGGTGGCTACACCTTC.

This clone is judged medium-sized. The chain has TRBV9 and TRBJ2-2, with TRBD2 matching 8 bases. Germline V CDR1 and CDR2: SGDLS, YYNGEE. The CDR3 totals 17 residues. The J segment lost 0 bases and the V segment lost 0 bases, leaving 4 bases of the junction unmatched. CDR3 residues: CASSVASGRANTGELFF. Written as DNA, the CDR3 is TGTGCCAGCAGCGTAGCCAGCGGGAGAGCGAACACCGGGGAGCTGTTTTTT.

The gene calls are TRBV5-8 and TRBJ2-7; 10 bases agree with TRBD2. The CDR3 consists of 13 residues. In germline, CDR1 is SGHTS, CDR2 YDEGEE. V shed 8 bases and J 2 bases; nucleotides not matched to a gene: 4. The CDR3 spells CASAGTSAYEQYF. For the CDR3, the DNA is TGTGCCAGTGCCGGGACTAGCGCCTACGAGCAGTACTTC.

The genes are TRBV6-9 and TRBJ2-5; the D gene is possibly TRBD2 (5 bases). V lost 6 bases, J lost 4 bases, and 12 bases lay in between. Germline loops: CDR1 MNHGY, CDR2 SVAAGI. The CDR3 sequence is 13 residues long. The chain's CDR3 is CASRTSRAETQYF. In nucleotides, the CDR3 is TGTGCCAGCAGGACATCGAGGGCAGAGACCCAGTACTTC.

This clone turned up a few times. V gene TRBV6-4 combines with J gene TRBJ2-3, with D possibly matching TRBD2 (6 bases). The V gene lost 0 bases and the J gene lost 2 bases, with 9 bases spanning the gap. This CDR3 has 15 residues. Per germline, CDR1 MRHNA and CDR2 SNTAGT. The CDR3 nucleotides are TGTGCCAGCAGTGACTCTGGCGGGACCACAGATACGCAGTATTTT. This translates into CASSDSGGTTDTQYF.